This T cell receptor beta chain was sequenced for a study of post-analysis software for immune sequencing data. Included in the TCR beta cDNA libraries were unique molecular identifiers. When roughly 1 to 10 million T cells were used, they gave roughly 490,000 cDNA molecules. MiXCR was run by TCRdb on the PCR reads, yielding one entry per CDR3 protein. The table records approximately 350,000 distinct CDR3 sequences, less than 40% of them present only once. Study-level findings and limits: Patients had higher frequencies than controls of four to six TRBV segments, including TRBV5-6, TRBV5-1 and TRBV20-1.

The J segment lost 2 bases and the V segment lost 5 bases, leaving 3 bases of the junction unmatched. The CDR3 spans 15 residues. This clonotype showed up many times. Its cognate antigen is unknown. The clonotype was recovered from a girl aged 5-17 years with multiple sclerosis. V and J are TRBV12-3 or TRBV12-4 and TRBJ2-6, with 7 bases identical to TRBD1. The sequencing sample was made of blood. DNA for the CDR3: TGTGCCAGCAGTGATACAGGGGCTGGGGCCAACGTCCTGACTTTC. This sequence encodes CASSDTGAGANVLTF.